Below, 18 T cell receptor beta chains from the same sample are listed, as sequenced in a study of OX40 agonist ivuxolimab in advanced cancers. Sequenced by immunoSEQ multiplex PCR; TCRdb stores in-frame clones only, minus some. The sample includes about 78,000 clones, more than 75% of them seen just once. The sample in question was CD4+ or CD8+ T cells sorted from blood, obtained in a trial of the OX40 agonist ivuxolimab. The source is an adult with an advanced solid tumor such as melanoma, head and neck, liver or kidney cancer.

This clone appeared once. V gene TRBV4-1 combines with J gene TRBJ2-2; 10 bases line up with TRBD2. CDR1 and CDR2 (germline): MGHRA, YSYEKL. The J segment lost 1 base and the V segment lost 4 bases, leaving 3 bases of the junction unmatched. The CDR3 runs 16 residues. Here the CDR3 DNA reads TGCGCCAGCAGCCCACGGACTAGCGGGAACACCGGGGAGCTGTTTTTT. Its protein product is CASSPRTSGNTGELFF.

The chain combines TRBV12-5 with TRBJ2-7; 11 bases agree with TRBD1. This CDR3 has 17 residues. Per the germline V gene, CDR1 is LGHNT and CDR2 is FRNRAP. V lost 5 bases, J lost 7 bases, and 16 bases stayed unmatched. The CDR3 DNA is TGTGCTAGTGGTAGTAAGCCCTGGGACAGGGGGTCGCGAGAGCAGTACTTC. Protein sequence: CASGSKPWDRGSREQYF. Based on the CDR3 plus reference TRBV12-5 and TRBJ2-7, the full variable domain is DARVTQTPRHKVTEMGQEVTMRCQPILGHNTVFWYRQTMMQGLELLAYFRNRAPLDDSGMPKDRFSAEMPDATLATLKIQPSEPRDSAVYFCASGSKPWDRGSREQYFGPGTRLTVT.

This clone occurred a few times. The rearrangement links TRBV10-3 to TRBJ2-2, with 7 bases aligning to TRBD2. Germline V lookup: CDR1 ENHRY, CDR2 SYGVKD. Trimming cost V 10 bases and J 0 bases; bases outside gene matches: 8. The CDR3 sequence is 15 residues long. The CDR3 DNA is TGTGCCACGGCCGAAGCGGGATCGAACACCGGGGAGCTGTTTTTT. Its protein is CATAEAGSNTGELFF.

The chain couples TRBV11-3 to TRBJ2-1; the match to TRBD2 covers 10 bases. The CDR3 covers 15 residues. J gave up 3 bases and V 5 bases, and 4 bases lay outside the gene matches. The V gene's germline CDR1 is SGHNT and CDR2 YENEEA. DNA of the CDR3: TGTGCCAGCAGCCCCATAGCGGGAGGCTACAATGAGCAGTTCTTC. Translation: CASSPIAGGYNEQFF.

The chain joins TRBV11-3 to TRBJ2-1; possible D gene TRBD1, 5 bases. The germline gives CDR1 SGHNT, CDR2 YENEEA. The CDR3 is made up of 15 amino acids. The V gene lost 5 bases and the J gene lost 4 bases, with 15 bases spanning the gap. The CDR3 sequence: CASSRSTETYNEQFF. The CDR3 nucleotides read TGTGCCAGCAGCCGCTCGACAGAAACATACAATGAGCAGTTCTTC.

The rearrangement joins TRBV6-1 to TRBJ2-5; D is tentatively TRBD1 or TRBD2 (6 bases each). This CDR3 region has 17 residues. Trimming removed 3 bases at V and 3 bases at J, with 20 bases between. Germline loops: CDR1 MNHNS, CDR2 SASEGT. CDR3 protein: CASSDPRERGKKETQYF. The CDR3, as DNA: TGTGCCAGCAGTGACCCTCGGGAGAGGGGGAAAAAAGAGACCCAGTACTTC.

The DNA for the CDR3 is TGTGCCAGCAGCTTGGCCCGCAGGGTAAACACCGGGGAGCTGTTTTTT. Protein: CASSLARRVNTGELFF. The rearrangement links TRBV5-6 to TRBJ2-2; D is perhaps TRBD1 (5 bases). CDR1 is SGHDT, CDR2 YYEEEE, per germline. CDR3 size: 16 residues. Trimming took 0 bases from V and 2 from J, leaving 11 bases between them.

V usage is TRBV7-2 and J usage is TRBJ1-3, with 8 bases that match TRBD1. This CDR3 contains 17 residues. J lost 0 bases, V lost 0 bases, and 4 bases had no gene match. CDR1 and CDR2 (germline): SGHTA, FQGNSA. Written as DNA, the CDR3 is TGTGCCAGCAGCTTAGCGGGGGGACAGGTCTCTGGAAACACCATATATTTT. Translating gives CASSLAGGQVSGNTIYF.

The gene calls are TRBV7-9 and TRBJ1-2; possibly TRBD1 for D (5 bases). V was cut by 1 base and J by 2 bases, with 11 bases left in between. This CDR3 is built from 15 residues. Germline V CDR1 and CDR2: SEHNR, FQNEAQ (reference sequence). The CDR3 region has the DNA TGTGCCAGCAGCTTAGTGTTAGAGGGGAACTATGGCTACACCTTC. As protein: CASSLVLEGNYGYTF.

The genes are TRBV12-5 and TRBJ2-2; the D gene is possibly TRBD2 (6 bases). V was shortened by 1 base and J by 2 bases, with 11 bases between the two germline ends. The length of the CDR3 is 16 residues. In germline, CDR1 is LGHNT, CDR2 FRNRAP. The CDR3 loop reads CASGLARGTNTGELFF. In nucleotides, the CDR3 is TGTGCTAGTGGTTTGGCTCGCGGGACTAACACCGGGGAGCTGTTTTTT. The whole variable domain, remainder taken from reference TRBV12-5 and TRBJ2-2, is DARVTQTPRHKVTEMGQEVTMRCQPILGHNTVFWYRQTMMQGLELLAYFRNRAPLDDSGMPKDRFSAEMPDATLATLKIQPSEPRDSAVYFCASGLARGTNTGELFFGEGSRLTVL.

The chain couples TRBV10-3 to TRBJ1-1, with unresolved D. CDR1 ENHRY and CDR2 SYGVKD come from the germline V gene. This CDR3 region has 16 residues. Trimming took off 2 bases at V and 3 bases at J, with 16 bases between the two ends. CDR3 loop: CAISEVVPLIHTEAFF. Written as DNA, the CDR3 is TGTGCCATCAGTGAGGTGGTCCCCCTAATTCACACTGAAGCTTTCTTT.

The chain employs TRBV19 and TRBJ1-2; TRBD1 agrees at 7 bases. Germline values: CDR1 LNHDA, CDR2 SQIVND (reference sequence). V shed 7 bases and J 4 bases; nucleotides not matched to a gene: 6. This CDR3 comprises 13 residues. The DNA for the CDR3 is TGTGCCAGTACCCACAGGGGTTCCTATGGCTACACCTTC. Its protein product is CASTHRGSYGYTF.

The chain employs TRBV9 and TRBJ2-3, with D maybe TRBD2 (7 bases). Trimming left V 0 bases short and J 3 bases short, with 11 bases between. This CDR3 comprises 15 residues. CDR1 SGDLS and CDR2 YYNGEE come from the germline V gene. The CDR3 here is CASSVAGGLTDTQYF. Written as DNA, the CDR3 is TGTGCCAGCAGCGTAGCGGGGGGCTTAACAGATACGCAGTATTTT.

CDR3 sequence: CASYATGGDTQYF. The CDR3 DNA is TGCGCCAGCTACGCGACAGGGGGGGATACGCAGTATTTT. J is TRBJ2-3 and V is TRBV5-1, with 9 bases aligning to TRBD1. The CDR3 is made up of 13 amino acids. V lost 7 bases to trimming and J lost 6 bases; unmatched junction nucleotides: 6. The V gene's germline CDR1 is SGHRS and CDR2 YFSETQ.

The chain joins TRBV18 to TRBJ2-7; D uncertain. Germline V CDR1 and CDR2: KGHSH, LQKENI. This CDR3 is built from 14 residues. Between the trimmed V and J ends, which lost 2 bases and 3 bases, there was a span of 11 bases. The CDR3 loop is CASSPRGSFYEQYF. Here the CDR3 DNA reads TGTGCCAGCTCACCAAGAGGCAGTTTCTACGAGCAGTACTTC. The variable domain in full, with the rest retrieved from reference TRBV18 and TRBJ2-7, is NAGVMQNPRHLVRRRGQEARLRCSPMKGHSHVYWYRQLPEEGLKFMVYLQKENIIDESGMPKERFSAEFPKEGPSILRIQQVVRGDSAAYFCASSPRGSFYEQYFGPGTRLTVT.

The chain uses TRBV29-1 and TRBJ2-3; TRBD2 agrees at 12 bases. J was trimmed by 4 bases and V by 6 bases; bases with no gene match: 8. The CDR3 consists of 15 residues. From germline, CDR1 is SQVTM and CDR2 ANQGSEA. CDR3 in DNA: TGCAGCGTCGTCATGACTAGCGGGAGTGCAGATACGCAGTATTTT. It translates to CSVVMTSGSADTQYF.

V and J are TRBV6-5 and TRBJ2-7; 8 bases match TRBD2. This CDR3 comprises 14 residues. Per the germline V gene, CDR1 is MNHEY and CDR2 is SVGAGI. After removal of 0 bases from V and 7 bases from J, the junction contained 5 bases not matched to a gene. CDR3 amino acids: CASSYSRLAREQYF. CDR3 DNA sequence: TGTGCCAGCAGTTACTCGAGACTAGCGCGGGAGCAGTACTTC.

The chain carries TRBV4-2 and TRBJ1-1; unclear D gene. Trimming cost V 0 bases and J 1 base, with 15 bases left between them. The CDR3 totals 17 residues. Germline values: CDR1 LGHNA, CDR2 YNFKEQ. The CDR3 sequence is CASSQDNVDYRNTEAFF. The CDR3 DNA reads TGTGCCAGCAGCCAAGATAACGTAGACTACAGGAACACTGAAGCTTTCTTT.